The 22 T cell receptor beta chains listed next were all sequenced from one sample in a study of blood T cells in healthy people across ages. A sample-barcoded 5' primer and a J-beta primer mix were used in a second PCR of roughly 6 to 11 cycles. TCRdb reprocessed the 5' RACE reads with MiXCR, giving one entry per CDR3 protein. The data show some 700,000 distinct CDR3 sequences, 40% to 45% seen once. Sequencing input: blood. The receptors were sampled from a woman aged 55-75 years in good health.

This clonotype was observed at least ten times. V is TRBV7-9 and J is TRBJ2-3, with D hard to call. From germline, CDR1 is SEHNR and CDR2 FQNEAQ (reference sequence). The CDR3 contains 13 residues. Trimming removed 8 bases at V and 4 bases at J, with 13 bases between. CDR3 coding DNA: TGTGCCAGCGCCCCTCGGAGCCCAGATACGCAGTATTTT. This codes for CASAPRSPDTQYF.

The V and J genes are TRBV9 and TRBJ2-3, with unresolved D. V lost 0 bases to trimming and J lost 5 bases, with 13 bases between them. This CDR3 is 15 amino acids long. Germline V lookup: CDR1 SGDLS, CDR2 YYNGEE. CDR3 loop: CASSVAGPGRDTQYF. CDR3 nucleotide sequence: TGTGCCAGCAGCGTAGCCGGGCCCGGCCGAGATACGCAGTATTTT.

The rearrangement uses TRBV7-2 and TRBJ2-5; TRBD1 or TRBD2 may be the D gene (5 bases each). The DNA end lines up better with TRBJ2-1; the J call may be wrong. Germline-derived CDR1 and CDR2 are SGHTA and FQGNSA. This CDR3 is built from 13 residues. As DNA, the CDR3 is TGTGCCAGCAGGCCGGGACCCGGGGAGACCCAGTTCTTC. Amino acid sequence: CASRPGPGETQFF.

This clonotype showed up just a few times. The chain employs TRBV10-3 and TRBJ1-1, with TRBD1 matching over 7 bases. The CDR3 is 15 residues long. V trimming: 5 bases; J trimming: 4 bases; junction bases outside the gene matches: 10. CDR1 is ENHRY and CDR2 is SYGVKD in the germline V gene. The CDR3: CAISSEGQPFTEAFF. DNA of the CDR3: TGTGCCATCAGTAGCGAGGGACAGCCGTTCACTGAAGCTTTCTTT.

A few counts support this clonotype. This sequence joins TRBV20-1 and TRBJ2-5; the match to TRBD1 covers 7 bases. Germline CDR1 reads DFQATT; CDR2 reads SNEGSKA (reference sequence). This CDR3 is built from 13 residues. V shed 1 base, J shed 11 bases, and the junction held 10 bases outside the gene matches. The CDR3 sequence: CSARGQGVREQYF. CDR3 bases: TGCAGTGCTAGAGGACAGGGAGTGAGAGAGCAGTACTTC.

This clonotype was recorded many times. This chain links TRBV5-1 with TRBJ2-1, with TRBD2 matching over 11 bases. From germline, CDR1 is SGHRS and CDR2 YFSETQ. The CDR3 consists of 16 residues. The V segment lost 4 bases and the J segment 7 bases; nucleotides outside the gene matches: 10. CDR3 in amino acids: CASSTLTSGRDNEQFF. CDR3 in DNA: TGCGCCAGCAGCACCCTTACTAGCGGGAGAGATAATGAGCAGTTCTTC.

The CDR3 reads CASSLEHRLTGYTF. Here the CDR3 DNA reads TGTGCCAGCAGCTTAGAACACCGATTAACTGGCTACACCTTC. The rearrangement links TRBV7-2 to TRBJ1-2; D ambiguous. Per germline, CDR1 SGHTA and CDR2 FQGNSA. The germline V and J ends were trimmed by 1 base and 7 bases, with 13 bases remaining between them. The CDR3 spans 14 residues.

This clonotype appeared once. The chain combines TRBV11-3 with TRBJ2-3; 7 nucleotides match TRBD2. Germline V lookup: CDR1 SGHNT, CDR2 YENEEA. V gave up 3 bases and J gave up 1 base; unmatched junction bases: 7. The CDR3 has 16 residues. DNA for the CDR3: TGTGCCAGCAGCTTGCGGACGGGGAGGGGCACAGATACGCAGTATTTT. Residues: CASSLRTGRGTDTQYF. Filled out from reference TRBV11-3 and TRBJ2-3, the complete variable domain reads EAGVVQSPRYKIIEKKQPVAFWCNPISGHNTLYWYLQNLGQGPELLIRYENEEAVDDSQLPKDRFSAERLKGVDSTLKIQPAELGDSAVYLCASSLRTGRGTDTQYFGPGTRLTVL.

This clonotype was counted only a few times. V gene TRBV4-2 combines with J gene TRBJ1-5, with 8 bases aligning to TRBD1. With V trimmed by 3 bases and J by 7 bases, 8 bases remained unmatched. The length of the CDR3 is 15 residues. The germline V gene has CDR1 LGHNA and CDR2 YNFKEQ. In DNA form, the CDR3 reads TGTGCCAGCAGCCATGACGACAGGGGCCGGCAGCCCCAGCATTTT. This sequence encodes CASSHDDRGRQPQHF.

The chain employs TRBV20-1 and TRBJ2-1; 11 nucleotides match TRBD2. From germline, CDR1 is DFQATT and CDR2 SNEGSKA (reference sequence). With V trimmed by 6 bases and J by 2 bases, 6 bases remained unmatched. This CDR3 has 15 amino acids. The CDR3 DNA follows: TGCAGTGCCACGCCGACTAGCGGGACCTACAATGAGCAGTTCTTC. Translated: CSATPTSGTYNEQFF.

This clonotype was observed a handful of times. V usage is TRBV6-2 or TRBV6-3 and J usage is TRBJ2-3; D gene ambiguous. The CDR3 has 11 amino acids. From germline, CDR1 is MNHEY and CDR2 SVGEGT. Trimming left V 7 bases short and J 6 bases short, with 8 bases between. The CDR3 nucleotides read TGTGCCAGCAAAATTGGGGATACGCAGTATTTT. Protein: CASKIGDTQYF.

There are a few counts of this clonotype. Here the CDR3 DNA reads TGTGCCAGCAGTTTATCCGGGGTACCCTACAATGAGCAGTTCTTC. Translation gives CASSLSGVPYNEQFF. This chain links TRBV27 with TRBJ2-1; TRBD2 is a possible D gene (5 bases). The germline V gene has CDR1 MNHEY and CDR2 SMNVEV (reference sequence). Trimming stripped 0 bases from V and 2 bases from J, with 8 bases between. CDR3 length: 15 residues.

This clonotype was seen a single time. J is TRBJ2-7 and V is TRBV7-2; D gene uncertain. Per the germline V gene, CDR1 is SGHTA and CDR2 is FQGNSA. The ends were cut back, 5 bases at V and 7 bases at J, with 12 bases in the middle. The CDR3 is 12 amino acids. In DNA, the CDR3 is TGTGCCAGCAGCCCTGCATACAATGAGCAGTACTTC. Translation: CASSPAYNEQYF.

In the case of this clonotype: This could be a read error, since a much larger clone is one nucleotide away. V usage is TRBV15 and J usage is TRBJ2-5; TRBD2 matches 8 bases. CDR1 and CDR2 (germline): LNHNV, YYDKDF (reference sequence). V lost 8 bases and J lost 5; bases outside the gene matches: 10. The CDR3 runs 14 residues. This chain's CDR3 is CATRLRGGMETQYF. The CDR3, as DNA: TGTGCCACCCGCCTTCGGGGGGGCATGGAGACCCAGTACTTC. The full variable domain, in which reference TRBV15 and TRBJ2-5 provide the parts outside the CDR3, is DAMVIQNPRYQVTQFGKPVTLSCSQTLNHNVMYWYQQKSSQAPKLLFHYYDKDFNNEADTPDNFQSRRPNTSFCFLDIRSPGLGDTAMYLCATRLRGGMETQYFGPGTRLLVL.

This clonotype was seen ten or more times. The chain links TRBV6-5 to TRBJ2-3; D unclear. Looked up from germline, CDR1 is MNHEY and CDR2 is SVGAGI. The CDR3 has 15 amino acids. Trimming took 2 bases from V and 1 from J, leaving 10 bases between them. The CDR3 nucleotides read TGTGCCAGCAGTTACACGCTAACAGGCACAGATACGCAGTATTTT. As protein: CASSYTLTGTDTQYF.

The rearrangement uses TRBV15 and TRBJ1-2; D not resolved. V lost 6 bases and J 4 bases, leaving 12 bases between the germline ends. Germline-derived CDR1 and CDR2 are LNHNV and YYDKDF (reference sequence). The CDR3 covers 13 residues. The CDR3 nucleotides are TGTGCCACCAGTCAGAGTGGCGGCTATGGCTACACCTTC. Translating it yields CATSQSGGYGYTF.

The chain combines TRBV7-2 with TRBJ2-3; TRBD2 matches at 8 bases. Germline trimming cut 7 bases from V and 6 bases from J; bases unmatched to any gene: 9. The CDR3 sequence is 14 residues long. Germline V gives CDR1 SGHTA, CDR2 FQGNSA. CDR3 nucleotide sequence: TGTGCCAGCACCCGGACTAGCCAGACGGATACGCAGTATTTT. Protein product: CASTRTSQTDTQYF.

V usage is TRBV5-5 and J usage is TRBJ1-2; 9 bases match TRBD1. V shed 3 bases and J 4 bases; nucleotides not matched to a gene: 10. This CDR3 has 16 amino acids. Germline values: CDR1 SGHKS, CDR2 YYEKEE (reference sequence). The CDR3, as DNA: TGTGCCAGCAGCTCCGCCCCGGGACAGGGAGTCTATGGCTACACCTTC. Protein: CASSSAPGQGVYGYTF.

In its sample, this clonotype was seen a few times. The V call is TRBV7-3, the J call TRBJ2-4, with D possibly matching TRBD2 (5 bases). The J call may be in error: the DNA end matches TRBJ2-7 better. Germline CDR1 SGHTA, CDR2 FQGTGA. The CDR3 is 15 residues long. The CDR3 coding sequence is TGTGCCAGCAGCCCTCAATCGGGAATGGACTACGAGCAGTACTTC. Translated: CASSPQSGMDYEQYF.

In its sample, this clonotype was seen many times. The rearrangement uses TRBV7-2 and TRBJ2-3; possibly TRBD2 for D (5 bases). This CDR3 is 14 amino acids long. Trimming took off 5 bases at V and 6 bases at J, with 15 bases between the two ends. The germline V gene has CDR1 SGHTA and CDR2 FQGNSA. The CDR3 sequence is CASSARTPQDTQYF. The CDR3, as DNA: TGTGCCAGCAGCGCCCGGACTCCTCAGGATACGCAGTATTTT.

This rearrangement joins TRBV27 to TRBJ2-7; D uncertain. Germline CDR1 is MNHEY and CDR2 is SMNVEV (reference sequence). The CDR3 length is 15 residues. V lost 0 bases, J lost 0 bases, and 9 bases lay in between. The CDR3 DNA sequence: TGTGCCAGCAGTTTATCCATCAGGAGCTCCTACGAGCAGTACTTC. Encoded protein: CASSLSIRSSYEQYF.

This clonotype has just a few counts. The rearrangement joins TRBV12-3 or TRBV12-4 to TRBJ2-7, with D unresolved. This CDR3 has 13 amino acids. V gave up 4 bases and J gave up 12 bases, with 19 bases separating them. CDR3 sequence (DNA): TGTGCCAGCAGTTCCGCTAATGAAGCTGGTCCGTACTTC. It specifies CASSSANEAGPYF.